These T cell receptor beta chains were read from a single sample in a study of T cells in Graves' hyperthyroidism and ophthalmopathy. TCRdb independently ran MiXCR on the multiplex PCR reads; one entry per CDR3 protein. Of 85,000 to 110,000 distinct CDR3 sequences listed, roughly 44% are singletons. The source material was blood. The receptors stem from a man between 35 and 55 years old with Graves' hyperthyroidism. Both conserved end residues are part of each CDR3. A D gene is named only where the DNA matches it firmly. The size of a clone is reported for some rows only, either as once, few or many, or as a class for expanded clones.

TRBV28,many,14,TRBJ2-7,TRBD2,TGTGCCAGCAGTTTTGGCGGGAGTGCCTACGAGCAGTACTTC,CASSFGGSAYEQYF
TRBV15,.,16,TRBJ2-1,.,TGTGCCACCAGCAGAGATCCGTACACGGATACCGGGGAGCAGTTCTTC,CATSRDPYTDTGEQFF
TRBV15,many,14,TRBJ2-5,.,TGTGCCACCAGCAGAGGGGGGCGACAAGAGACCCAGTACTTC,CATSRGGRQETQYF
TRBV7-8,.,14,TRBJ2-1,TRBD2,TGTGCCAGCAGTACTCAGCGGGAGTACAATGAGCAGTTCTTC,CASSTQREYNEQFF
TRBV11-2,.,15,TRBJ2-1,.,TGTGCCAGCAGCGTAGGGGGTGGTCTGTACAATGAGCAGCTCTTC,CASSVGGGLYNEQLF
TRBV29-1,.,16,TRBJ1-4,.,TGCAGCGTTTCCCGGGGCGGGGGATCCTACAATGAAAAACTGTTTTTT,CSVSRGGGSYNEKLFF
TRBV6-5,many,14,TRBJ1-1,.,TGTGCCAGCAGTTACCGGCCAGGGAACACTGAAGCTTTCTTT,CASSYRPGNTEAFF
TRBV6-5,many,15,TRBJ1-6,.,TGTGCCAGCAGTCCACAGAGGACGTTTAATTCACCCCTCCACTTT,CASSPQRTFNSPLHF
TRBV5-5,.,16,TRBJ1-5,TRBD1,TGTGCCAGCAGCTTAGGACAGGGTAAGAGGAATCAGCCCCAGCATTTT,CASSLGQGKRNQPQHF
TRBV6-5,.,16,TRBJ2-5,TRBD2,TGTGCCAGCAGTTCGAGACTAGCGGGGGGGAGAGAGACCCAGCACTTC,CASSSRLAGGRETQHF
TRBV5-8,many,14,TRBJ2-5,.,TGTGCCAGCAGCTGGGGACTGCCACAAGAGACCCAGTACTTC,CASSWGLPQETQYF
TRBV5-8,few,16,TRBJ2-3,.,TGTGCCAGCTCACCACCCGGCGGGCTAAGCACAGATACGCAGTATTTT,CASSPPGGLSTDTQYF
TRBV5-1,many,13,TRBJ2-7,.,TGCGCCATCGAGTCCAGGGACTCCTACGAGCAGTACTTC,CAIESRDSYEQYF
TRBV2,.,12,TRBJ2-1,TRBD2,TGTGCCAGCGGGACTAGTTCGTATGAGCAGTTCTTC,CASGTSSYEQFF
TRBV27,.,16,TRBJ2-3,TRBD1,TGTGCCAGCAGCTCTTTAGAGACAGGGGGCCCAGATACGCAGTATTTT,CASSSLETGGPDTQYF
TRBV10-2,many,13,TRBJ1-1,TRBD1,TGCGCCAGCAGTGCGGCAGGGGGCACTGAAGCTTTCTTT,CASSAAGGTEAFF
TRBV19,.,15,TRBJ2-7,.,TGTGCCTGTCGTCCCCGCACTAACGGGGCCCACGAGCAGTACTTC,CACRPRTNGAHEQYF
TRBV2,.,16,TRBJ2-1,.,TGTGCCAGCAGTGATTTGGGTGGGTCTGGTGGCGATGAGCGGTTCTTC,CASSDLGGSGGDERFF
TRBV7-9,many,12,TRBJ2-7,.,TGTGCCAGCAGCTCCTACGCCGACGAGCAGTACTTC,CASSSYADEQYF
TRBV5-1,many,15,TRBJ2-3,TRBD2,TGCGCCAGCAGCCCGGGACTAGCGCGGACAGATACGCAGTATTTT,CASSPGLARTDTQYF
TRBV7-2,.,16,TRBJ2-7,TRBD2,TGTGCCAGCGGCTTACTCCCTAGCGGGACCTCATACGAGCAGTACTTC,CASGLLPSGTSYEQYF
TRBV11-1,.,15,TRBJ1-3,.,TGTGCCAGCAGCCCCTCCAGGTCCCCTGGAAACACCATATATTTT,CASSPSRSPGNTIYF
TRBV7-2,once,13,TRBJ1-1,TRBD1,TGTGTCAGTAGCGCGGGACAGGTAGGTGAAGCTTTCTTT,CVSSAGQVGEAFF
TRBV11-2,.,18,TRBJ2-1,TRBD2,TGTGCCAGCAGCTACACCGGGACTAGCGGGGGCTCCTACAATGAGCAGTTCTTC,CASSYTGTSGGSYNEQFF
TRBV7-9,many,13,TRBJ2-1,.,TGTGCCAGCGTGTGGGCAGGGGGGAATGAGCAGTTCTTC,CASVWAGGNEQFF
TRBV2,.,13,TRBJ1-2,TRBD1,TGTGCCAGCAGGGGGGACAGCTTCTATGGCTACACCTTC,CASRGDSFYGYTF
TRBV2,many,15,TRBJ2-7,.,TGTGCCAGCAGTGAAGGGGGCCACTCCTACTACGAGCAGTACTTC,CASSEGGHSYYEQYF
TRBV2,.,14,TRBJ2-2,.,TGTGCCAGCAGTGACAGCTTTGGCACCGGGGAGCTGTTTTTT,CASSDSFGTGELFF
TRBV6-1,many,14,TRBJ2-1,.,TGTGCCAGCACCAAGAGGGAGAGATACAATGAGCAGTTCTTC,CASTKRERYNEQFF
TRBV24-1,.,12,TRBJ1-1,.,TGTGCCACCAGTCCGAGTAGGAGCGCGGCTTTCTTT,CATSPSRSAAFF
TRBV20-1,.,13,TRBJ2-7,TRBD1,TGCAGTGCTAGGGGGACAGGGCCTCGCGAGCAGTACTTC,CSARGTGPREQYF
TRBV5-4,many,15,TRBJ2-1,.,TGTGCCAGCAGCCCCCCTACAGGGCTCTACAATGAGCAGTTCTTC,CASSPPTGLYNEQFF
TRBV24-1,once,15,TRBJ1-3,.,TGTGCCACCAGCCGGACTAGCGGCTCTGGAAACACCATATATTTT,CATSRTSGSGNTIYF
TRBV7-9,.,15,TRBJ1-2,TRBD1,TGTGCCAGCAGCCCTAGGACAGGGGACTTTCATGGCTACACCTTC,CASSPRTGDFHGYTF
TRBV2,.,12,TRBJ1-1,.,TGTGCCAGCACTGGGGTCTACTTTGAAGCTTTCTTT,CASTGVYFEAFF
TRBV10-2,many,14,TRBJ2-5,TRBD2,TGCGCCAGCAGTGGGGGGGGGGGTAAAGAGACCCAGTACTTC,CASSGGGGKETQYF
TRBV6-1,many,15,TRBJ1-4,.,TGTGCCAGCAGTGAAGATCCAAGGGGGAGGGAAAAACTGTTTTTT,CASSEDPRGREKLFF
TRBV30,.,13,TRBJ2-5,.,TGTGCCTGGAGTCCGACGGGTGGAAAGACCCAGTACTTC,CAWSPTGGKTQYF
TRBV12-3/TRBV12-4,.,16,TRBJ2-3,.,TGTGCCGGCAGTTTTGGGGCGGAACCCGGCACAGATACGCAGTATTTT,CAGSFGAEPGTDTQYF
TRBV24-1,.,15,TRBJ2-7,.,TGTGCCACCAGTGCTCGCATCGGGGGAACCTACGAGCAGTACTTC,CATSARIGGTYEQYF
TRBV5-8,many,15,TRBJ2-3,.,TGTGCCAGCAGCCCCCAGGGCCTTAGCACAGATACGCAGTATTTT,CASSPQGLSTDTQYF
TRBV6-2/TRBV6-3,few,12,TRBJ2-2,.,TGTGCCAGCAAGGGGGGAGCCGGGGAGCTGTTTTTT,CASKGGAGELFF
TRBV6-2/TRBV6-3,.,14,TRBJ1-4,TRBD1,TGTGCCAGCAGGGGAACAGGGGATGGCGAAAAACTGTTTTTT,CASRGTGDGEKLFF
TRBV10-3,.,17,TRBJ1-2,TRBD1,TGTGCCATCAGTGCCCCGACCGGGACAGGGCGGACAGGTGGCTACACCTTC,CAISAPTGTGRTGGYTF
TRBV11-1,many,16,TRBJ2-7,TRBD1,TGTGCCAGCAGCTCCGACCCTGACAGGGCCCGGTACGAGCAGTACTTC,CASSSDPDRARYEQYF
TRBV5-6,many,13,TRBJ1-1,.,TGTGCTAGCAGCTTAGACAGGAACACTGAAGCTTTCTTT,CASSLDRNTEAFF
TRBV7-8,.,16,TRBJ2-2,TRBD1,TGTGTCAGCAGCTTGCCGGGACAGGGTGGTAACGGGGAGCTGCTTTTT,CVSSLPGQGGNGELLF
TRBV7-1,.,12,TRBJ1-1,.,TGTGCCAGCAGCTCAACCGGGACTGAAGCTTTCTTT,CASSSTGTEAFF